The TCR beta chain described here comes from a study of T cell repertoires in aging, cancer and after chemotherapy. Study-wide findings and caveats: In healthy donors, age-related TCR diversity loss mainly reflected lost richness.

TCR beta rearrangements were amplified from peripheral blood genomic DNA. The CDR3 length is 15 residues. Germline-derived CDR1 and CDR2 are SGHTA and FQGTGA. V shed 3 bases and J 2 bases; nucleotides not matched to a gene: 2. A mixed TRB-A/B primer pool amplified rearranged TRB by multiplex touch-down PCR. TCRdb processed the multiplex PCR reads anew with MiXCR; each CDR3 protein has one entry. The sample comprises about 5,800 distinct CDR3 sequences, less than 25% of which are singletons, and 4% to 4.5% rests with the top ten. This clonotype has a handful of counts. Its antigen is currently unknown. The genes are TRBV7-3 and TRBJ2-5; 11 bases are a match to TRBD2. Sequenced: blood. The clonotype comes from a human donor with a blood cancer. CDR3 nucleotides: TGTGCCAGCAGCTTGGTAGCGGGGGGGCAAGAGACCCAGTACTTC. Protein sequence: CASSLVAGGQETQYF.